The subject of this entry is one T cell receptor beta chain. From germline, CDR1 is SGHVS and CDR2 FQNEAQ. CDR3 length: 15 residues. With 5 bases removed from V and 8 bases from J, the gap between germline ends came to 18 bases. These data belong to a study of cytomegalovirus exposure and HLA in healthy donors. PCR was performed using 60 Vbeta and 13 Jbeta primers. TCRdb keeps only in-frame clones here, not all; method: immunoSEQ multiplex PCR. The repertoire consists of roughly 100,000 clones, with less than 80% occurring once and the leading ten covering 20% to 25%. Sequencing input: PBMCs. The chain has TRBV7-8 and TRBJ1-4; possibly TRBD1 for D (5 bases). The origin of this receptor is a woman between 45 and 60 years old in good health and CMV-seropositive. The CDR3 region has the DNA TGTGCCAGCAGCCCTCCCCCTGGGGCGGTGGAAAAACTGTTTTTT. This gives the protein CASSPPPGAVEKLFF.